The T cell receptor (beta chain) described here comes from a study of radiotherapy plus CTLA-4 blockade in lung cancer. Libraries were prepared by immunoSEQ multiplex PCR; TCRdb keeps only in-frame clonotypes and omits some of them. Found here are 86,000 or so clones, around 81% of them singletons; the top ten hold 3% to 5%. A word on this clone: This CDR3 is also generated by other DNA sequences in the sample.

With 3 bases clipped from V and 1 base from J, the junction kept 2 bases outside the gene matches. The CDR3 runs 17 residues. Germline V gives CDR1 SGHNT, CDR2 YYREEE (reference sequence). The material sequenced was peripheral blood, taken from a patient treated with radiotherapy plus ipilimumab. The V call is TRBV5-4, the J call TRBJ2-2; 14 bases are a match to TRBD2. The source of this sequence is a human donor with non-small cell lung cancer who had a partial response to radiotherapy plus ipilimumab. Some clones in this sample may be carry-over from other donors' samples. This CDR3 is CASSWGLAGVNTGELFF. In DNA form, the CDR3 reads TGTGCCAGCAGCTGGGGACTAGCGGGAGTGAACACCGGGGAGCTGTTTTTT.